Listed below are T cell receptor beta chains from one sample, sequenced in a study of T cells in Graves' hyperthyroidism and ophthalmopathy. TCRdb redid the calling of the multiplex PCR reads with MiXCR, one entry per CDR3 protein. Of approximately 210,000 distinct CDR3 sequences in the sample, roughly 15% were seen once. Sample: blood. The receptors were sampled from a man aged 45 to 65 with Graves' hyperthyroidism. CDR3s include the opening cysteine and the closing phenylalanine or tryptophan. The order of the fields is J gene, V gene, D gene, clone size, CDR3 protein, CDR3 DNA. A D gene is named only where the DNA matches it firmly. The size field is filled for only some rows; it gives once, few, many or a size class.

j_call: TRBJ2-5
v_call: TRBV11-3
d_call: .
clone_size: few
cdr3_aa: CASSAQSGLAGGTQYF
cdr3_nt: TGTGCCAGCAGCGCACAATCGGGACTGGCCGGGGGTACCCAGTACTTC

j_call: TRBJ2-2
v_call: TRBV5-7
d_call: .
clone_size: .
cdr3_aa: CASSLRKRLFVPGELFF
cdr3_nt: TGTGCCAGCAGCTTACGAAAAAGACTCTTCGTACCCGGGGAGCTGTTTTTT

j_call: TRBJ2-1
v_call: TRBV3-1
d_call: .
clone_size: many
cdr3_aa: CASSQRVAQAEQFF
cdr3_nt: TGTGCCAGCAGCCAGCGGGTAGCCCAGGCTGAGCAGTTCTTC

j_call: TRBJ2-3
v_call: TRBV9
d_call: TRBD1
clone_size: few
cdr3_aa: CASSVTGGGADTQYF
cdr3_nt: TGTGCCAGCAGCGTTACAGGGGGTGGCGCAGATACGCAGTATTTT

j_call: TRBJ2-1
v_call: TRBV5-1
d_call: TRBD2
clone_size: .
cdr3_aa: CASSPTAGGWYNEQFF
cdr3_nt: TGCGCCAGCAGCCCAACGGCGGGGGGATGGTACAATGAGCAGTTCTTC

j_call: TRBJ2-1
v_call: TRBV28
d_call: TRBD1
clone_size: many
cdr3_aa: CASSLGGRGPYNEQFF
cdr3_nt: TGTGCCAGCAGTTTAGGGGGAAGGGGGCCCTACAATGAGCAGTTCTTC

j_call: TRBJ2-1
v_call: TRBV24-1
d_call: .
clone_size: .
cdr3_aa: CATGGQSEQFF
cdr3_nt: TGTGCCACCGGAGGACAGTCTGAGCAGTTCTTC

j_call: TRBJ2-5
v_call: TRBV6-1
d_call: TRBD2
clone_size: once
cdr3_aa: CASSPKPGTSGAETQYF
cdr3_nt: TGTGCCAGCAGCCCCAAGCCCGGGACTAGCGGGGCTGAGACCCAGTACTTC

j_call: TRBJ2-4
v_call: TRBV11-1
d_call: .
clone_size: many
cdr3_aa: CASSLEAGNIQYF
cdr3_nt: TGTGCCAGCAGCTTAGAGGCAGGAAACATTCAGTACTTC

j_call: TRBJ2-7
v_call: TRBV7-9
d_call: .
clone_size: many
cdr3_aa: CASSPLNRAYEQYF
cdr3_nt: TGTGCCAGCAGCCCCCTTAACAGGGCCTACGAGCAGTACTTC

j_call: TRBJ1-1
v_call: TRBV19
d_call: .
clone_size: .
cdr3_aa: CASSRKKDTEAFF
cdr3_nt: TGTGCCAGTAGTCGGAAAAAGGACACTGAAGCTTTCTTT

j_call: TRBJ1-1
v_call: TRBV20-1
d_call: .
clone_size: many
cdr3_aa: CSAAAGGGAEAFF
cdr3_nt: TGCAGTGCTGCCGCGGGTGGGGGGGCTGAAGCTTTCTTT

j_call: TRBJ2-3
v_call: TRBV7-9
d_call: TRBD2
clone_size: many
cdr3_aa: CASRPPSGRAADTQYF
cdr3_nt: TGTGCCAGCAGACCACCCAGCGGGAGGGCCGCAGATACGCAGTATTTT

j_call: TRBJ2-1
v_call: TRBV27
d_call: TRBD2
clone_size: .
cdr3_aa: CASSRLAGGPGNEQFF
cdr3_nt: TGTGCCAGCAGTCGACTAGCGGGAGGGCCAGGGAATGAGCAGTTCTTC

j_call: TRBJ2-7
v_call: TRBV5-1
d_call: TRBD2
clone_size: .
cdr3_aa: CASSDGRLYEQYF
cdr3_nt: TGCGCCAGCAGCGACGGGAGGCTATACGAGCAGTACTTC

j_call: TRBJ1-2
v_call: TRBV12-3/TRBV12-4
d_call: TRBD1
clone_size: few
cdr3_aa: CASSSNRGGYGYTF
cdr3_nt: TGTGCCAGCAGTTCTAACAGGGGAGGGTATGGCTACACCTTC

j_call: TRBJ1-1
v_call: TRBV18
d_call: .
clone_size: .
cdr3_aa: CANSRTEILGDTEAFF
cdr3_nt: TGTGCCAACTCTAGGACAGAGATACTTGGAGACACTGAAGCTTTCTTT

j_call: TRBJ2-7
v_call: TRBV27
d_call: .
clone_size: many
cdr3_aa: CASSPKTGLSYEQYF
cdr3_nt: TGTGCCAGCAGTCCCAAGACAGGACTCTCCTACGAGCAGTACTTC

j_call: TRBJ2-7
v_call: TRBV19
d_call: TRBD1
clone_size: .
cdr3_aa: CASNRGTGPYEQYF
cdr3_nt: TGTGCCAGTAACCGAGGGACAGGTCCCTACGAGCAGTACTTC

j_call: TRBJ2-5
v_call: TRBV9
d_call: TRBD2
clone_size: .
cdr3_aa: CASSLGLAGEGKTQYF
cdr3_nt: TGTGCCAGCAGCTTGGGACTAGCGGGAGAGGGAAAGACCCAGTACTTC

j_call: TRBJ2-3
v_call: TRBV2
d_call: .
clone_size: many
cdr3_aa: CASRDVPSTDTQYF
cdr3_nt: TGTGCCAGCCGTGACGTTCCTAGCACAGATACGCAGTATTTT

j_call: TRBJ1-5
v_call: TRBV3-1
d_call: .
clone_size: .
cdr3_aa: CASSQDSSQYQPQHF
cdr3_nt: TGTGCCAGCAGCCAAGATAGTAGTCAATATCAGCCCCAGCATTTT

j_call: TRBJ1-5
v_call: TRBV19
d_call: .
clone_size: many
cdr3_aa: CASSWGTDQPQHF
cdr3_nt: TGTGCCAGTAGTTGGGGCACCGATCAGCCCCAGCATTTT